The 27 T cell receptor beta chains below all came from one sample that was sequenced in a study of T-cell memory formation after mild COVID-19. One entry per CDR3 protein, called by TCRdb with MiXCR from the 5' RACE reads. The sample includes about 350,000 distinct CDR3 sequences, around 20% of them seen just once. Sequenced: PBMCs or a T cell subset sorted from them (not recorded which). These TCRs come from a young man who had mild COVID-19 (a few samples of this study predate the infection). Cell type and time point are not known.

This clonotype was seen more than once but under ten times. The rearrangement joins TRBV10-3 to TRBJ2-6; no reliable D call. Deletions cut 10 bases from V and 1 base from J, with 14 bases between. The CDR3 has 15 residues. Germline V gene lookup returns CDR1 ENHRY and CDR2 SYGVKD. CDR3 residues: CASRPQLSGANVLTF. The DNA for the CDR3 is TGTGCCAGCAGACCACAGTTGTCTGGGGCCAACGTCCTGACTTTC.

This clonotype was counted between two and nine times. The chain is built from TRBV4-3 and TRBJ1-6; 10 bases are shared with TRBD1. After removal of 0 bases from V and 4 bases from J, the junction contained 15 bases not matched to a gene. Germline V CDR1 and CDR2: LGHNA, YSLEER. The CDR3 is 21 residues long. The CDR3 loop reads CASSQEIGQGVIERYNSPLHF. For the CDR3, the DNA is TGCGCCAGCAGCCAAGAGATAGGACAGGGGGTTATAGAGCGGTATAATTCACCCCTCCACTTT.

V usage is TRBV12-3 or TRBV12-4 and J usage is TRBJ2-7, with D perhaps given as TRBD1 or TRBD2 (5 bases each). This CDR3 region has 14 residues. The V end lost 6 bases, the J end lost 1 base, and 13 bases lay between the germline ends. CDR3 residues: CASRRMGRSYEQYF. The CDR3 DNA reads TGTGCCAGCAGGAGAATGGGACGGTCCTACGAGCAGTACTTC.

This clonotype came up a few times. The CDR3 nucleotides are TGTGCCAGCAGTTACTCGAGGAACCGGGAGCTGTTTTTT. Encoded protein: CASSYSRNRELFF. This chain joins TRBV6-5 and TRBJ2-2; no clear D gene. Germline CDR1 reads MNHEY; CDR2 reads SVGAGI. V was clipped by 0 bases and J by 9 bases, with 8 bases between them. This CDR3 comprises 13 residues.

This clonotype was recorded many times. The CDR3 reads CAISEGETQYF. CDR3 DNA: TGTGCCATCAGTGAGGGAGAGACCCAGTACTTC. The chain links TRBV10-3 to TRBJ2-5; no clear D gene. Germline V lookup: CDR1 ENHRY, CDR2 SYGVKD. The CDR3 length is 11 residues. V lost 2 bases, J lost 4 bases, and 2 bases lay in between.

This clonotype showed up just a few times. The chain employs TRBV6-5 and TRBJ2-3, with 9 bases aligning to TRBD1. CDR3 length equals 14 residues. Germline V gene sequence: CDR1 MNHEY, CDR2 SVGAGI. V was pared by 1 base and J by 6 bases, with 2 bases of the junction left unmatched. The CDR3 DNA reads TGTGCCAGCAGTTACTGGGGGACAGGGGATACGCAGTATTTT. Its translation: CASSYWGTGDTQYF.

The chain uses TRBV6-2 or TRBV6-3 and TRBJ2-7; D possibly corresponds to TRBD2 (6 bases). This CDR3 has 15 residues. The V end lost 0 bases, the J end lost 3 bases, and 12 bases lay between the germline ends. The germline V gene has CDR1 MNHEY and CDR2 SVGEGT. The CDR3 nucleotides are TGTGCCAGCAGTTACTCGATTGGAGGGCTCTACGAGCAGTACGTC. This sequence encodes CASSYSIGGLYEQYV.

The CDR3 region is CASSPGTVILSGELFF. CDR3 nucleotides: TGTGCCAGCAGCCCCGGGACAGTGATCCTGTCCGGGGAGCTGTTTTTT. The J gene is TRBJ2-2, the V gene TRBV14, with 7 positions matching TRBD1. Looked up from germline, CDR1 is SGHDN and CDR2 is FVKESK. The CDR3 has 16 residues. Trimming cost V 4 bases and J 6 bases; bases outside gene matches: 11.

In its sample, this clonotype was seen a few times. The chain uses TRBV4-3 and TRBJ1-4; 7 bases match TRBD1. CDR1 is LGHNA and CDR2 is YSLEER in the germline V gene. This CDR3 region has 16 residues. The V and J ends lost 4 bases and 0 bases, in that order; junction bases with no gene match: 5. This CDR3 is CASSRGDSATNEKLFF. In nucleotides, the CDR3 is TGCGCCAGCAGCCGCGGGGACAGTGCAACTAATGAAAAACTGTTTTTT.

This clonotype was detected a few times. The V gene is TRBV5-6, the J gene TRBJ2-7, with 11 bases fitting TRBD1. Trimming at V came to 2 bases and at J to 3 bases, leaving 1 base not matched to a gene. This CDR3 has 14 residues. Germline CDR1 and CDR2: SGHDT and YYEEEE. The CDR3 DNA reads as TGTGCCAGCAGCTTTGGGACAGGGGGCTACGAGCAGTACTTC. Translation: CASSFGTGGYEQYF.

The V call is TRBV5-1, the J call TRBJ1-1; D remains unclear. The CDR3 is made up of 12 amino acids. Germline V lookup: CDR1 SGHRS, CDR2 YFSETQ. V lost 4 bases and J lost 11, with 15 bases in between. Here the CDR3 reads CASSPGAGDAFF. The CDR3 DNA is TGCGCCAGCAGCCCCGGCGCAGGTGACGCTTTCTTT.

The gene calls are TRBV29-1 and TRBJ1-2, with 8 positions matching TRBD1. The CDR3 runs to 13 residues. Germline assignment: CDR1 SQVTM and CDR2 ANQGSEA. The junction had 2 bases not matched to a gene; V was cut back by 4 bases and J by 1 base. CDR3: CSVGQGINYGYTF. CDR3 DNA sequence: TGCAGCGTTGGACAGGGGATTAACTATGGCTACACCTTC.

This clonotype was seen repeatedly, ten times or more. The chain employs TRBV5-1 and TRBJ1-1; D uncertain. The CDR3 is 14 residues long. Germline CDR1 reads SGHRS; CDR2 reads YFSETQ. The V and J ends lost 4 bases and 6 bases respectively, with 16 bases between them. The CDR3 is CASSDRPSWSEAFF. CDR3 nucleotide sequence: TGCGCCAGCAGCGACCGGCCCTCGTGGTCTGAAGCTTTCTTT.

This clonotype was counted between two and nine times. The J gene is TRBJ2-7, the V gene TRBV5-6; 10 bases map to TRBD1. The CDR3 contains 15 residues. The V gene's germline CDR1 is SGHDT and CDR2 YYEEEE. The V segment lost 5 bases and the J segment 6 bases; nucleotides outside the gene matches: 11. CDR3 protein: CASSLRDRGAGEQYV. Here the CDR3 DNA reads TGTGCCAGCAGTTTGAGGGACAGGGGAGCCGGCGAGCAGTACGTC.

This sequence joins TRBV28 and TRBJ2-1; D is possibly TRBD1 (6 bases). Trimming removed 2 bases from V and 5 bases from J, with 10 bases in between. The CDR3 has 14 amino acids. Germline V gives CDR1 MDHEN, CDR2 SYDVKM. CDR3 bases: TGTGCCAGCAGTTTAGGGGGACACGACAATGAGCAGTTCTTC. Encoded protein: CASSLGGHDNEQFF. Full variable domain (remainder filled in from reference TRBV28 and TRBJ2-1): DVKVTQSSRYLVKRTGEKVFLECVQDMDHENMFWYRQDPGLGLRLIYFSYDVKMKEKGDIPEGYSVSREKKERFSLILESASTNQTSMYLCASSLGGHDNEQFFGPGTRLTVL.

This clonotype has more than one count but fewer than ten. This sequence joins TRBV7-8 and TRBJ2-2; D is unclear. The CDR3 has 15 amino acids. V lost 6 bases and J lost 1, with 12 bases in between. Germline CDR1 SGHVS, CDR2 FQNEAQ. The CDR3 bases are TGTGCCAGCAGAGGATACTGGCAGAACACCGGGGAGCTGTTTTTT. It encodes CASRGYWQNTGELFF.

This clonotype has a handful of counts. The chain couples TRBV24-1 to TRBJ2-7; TRBD2 might be the D (6 bases). This CDR3 has 15 residues. Trimming cost V 2 bases and J 2 bases, with 12 bases left between them. Germline values: CDR1 KGHDR, CDR2 SFDVKD. In nucleotides, the CDR3 is TGTGCCACCAGTGATTGGGGGGAACCGCCCTACGAGCAGTACTTC. This encodes CATSDWGEPPYEQYF.

This clonotype has only a few counts. V is TRBV9 and J is TRBJ2-5; 7 bases map to TRBD2. V lost 0 bases, J lost 4 bases, and 9 bases stayed unmatched. The CDR3 extends over 16 amino acids. The germline V gene encodes CDR1 SGDLS and CDR2 YYNGEE. The CDR3 sequence is CASSVVSSGVGETQYF. The CDR3 DNA sequence: TGTGCCAGCAGCGTAGTATCAAGCGGGGTAGGAGAGACCCAGTACTTC.

This chain uses TRBV19 with TRBJ1-2; D remains unclear. V lost 4 bases, J lost 0 bases, and 12 bases lay in between. There are 15 residues in the CDR3. Germline lookup yields CDR1 LNHDA and CDR2 SQIVND (reference sequence). Written as DNA, the CDR3 is TGTGCCAGTAGTACCCCTGGGGATACTAACTATGGCTACACCTTC. It translates to CASSTPGDTNYGYTF.

This clonotype appeared many times. V gene TRBV7-2 combines with J gene TRBJ2-3; tentative D call: TRBD2 (7 bases). Germline V CDR1 and CDR2: SGHTA, FQGNSA. The V end lost 5 bases, the J end lost 3 bases, and 27 bases lay between the germline ends. The CDR3 consists of 19 residues. CDR3 DNA: TGTGCCAGCAGCCGAGAGGGGAGGGGGGGCACCCCAGCGACAGATACGCAGTATTTT. Translated, it gives CASSREGRGGTPATDTQYF. Together with reference TRBV7-2 and TRBJ2-3, the CDR3 gives the full variable domain: GAGVSQSPSNKVTEKGKDVELRCDPISGHTALYWYRQSLGQGLEFLIYFQGNSAPDKSGLPSDRFSAERTGGSVSTLTIQRTQQEDSAVYLCASSREGRGGTPATDTQYFGPGTRLTVL.

There are a few counts of this clonotype. This chain joins TRBV7-2 and TRBJ1-4; TRBD1 might be the D (5 bases). From germline, CDR1 is SGHTA and CDR2 FQGNSA. V gave up 1 base and J gave up 12 bases, with 9 bases separating them. This CDR3 is 12 amino acids long. CDR3 loop: CASSLGGGQLFF. CDR3 nucleotide sequence: TGTGCCAGCAGCTTAGGTGGGGGTCAACTGTTTTTT.

This clonotype was seen only once. A read error may produce the germline difference seen at one junction end. The V gene is TRBV6-2 or TRBV6-3, the J gene TRBJ2-4, with TRBD1 identical over 8 bases. Germline V gene lookup returns CDR1 MNHEY and CDR2 SVGEGT. The CDR3 totals 14 residues. CDR3 amino acids: CARSYSRTGNIQYF. CDR3 DNA: TGTGCCAGAAGTTACTCCCGGACAGGGAACATTCAGTACTTC.

This clonotype was observed a few times. This chain links TRBV5-1 with TRBJ1-6; the D is unclear. There are 15 residues in the CDR3. Trimming stripped 5 bases from V and 7 bases from J, with 16 bases between. CDR1 is SGHRS and CDR2 is YFSETQ in the germline V gene. The CDR3 nucleotides are TGCGCCAGCAGGTCGGGAACAGTAGGAAATTCACCCCTCCACTTT. Its protein product is CASRSGTVGNSPLHF.

This clonotype came up a few times. V usage is TRBV20-1 and J usage is TRBJ2-1; 7 nucleotides agree with TRBD2. The CDR3 length is 17 residues. From germline, CDR1 is DFQATT and CDR2 SNEGSKA (reference sequence). V shed 0 bases, J shed 4 bases, and the junction held 12 bases outside the gene matches. The CDR3 DNA sequence: TGCAGTGCTAGAGATCACACTAGCGCCACTAATTACAATGAGCAGTTCTTC. It encodes CSARDHTSATNYNEQFF.

The chain is built from TRBV24-1 and TRBJ2-1; TRBD2 might be the D (6 bases). V lost 4 bases to trimming and J lost 6 bases, with 15 bases between them. In germline, CDR1 is KGHDR, CDR2 SFDVKD. This CDR3 has 15 amino acids. CDR3 coding DNA: TGTGCCACCAGTGACGGGTGGGGGGAGTCCAATGAGCAGTTCTTC. This translates into CATSDGWGESNEQFF.

There are a few counts of this clonotype. A much more abundant neighbour one base away suggests this may be a read error. This chain links TRBV7-3 with TRBJ2-1; 10 positions match TRBD2. The CDR3 has 15 residues. With 5 bases clipped from V and 2 bases from J, the junction kept 3 bases outside the gene matches. CDR1 is SGHTA and CDR2 is FQGTGA in the germline V gene. The CDR3 DNA reads TGTGCCAGCAGCCACCTAGCGGGGGCCTACAATGAGCAGTTCTTC. Protein sequence: CASSHLAGAYNEQFF.

V gene TRBV7-2 combines with J gene TRBJ2-6; 7 bases agree with TRBD1. Losses at the gene ends were 3 bases for V and 2 bases for J; bases not matched to a gene: 1. Germline V gene lookup returns CDR1 SGHTA and CDR2 FQGNSA. CDR3 length: 15 amino acids. Here the CDR3 DNA reads TGTGCCAGCAGCTTGCAGGGGGCTGGGGCCAACGTCCTGACTTTC. As protein: CASSLQGAGANVLTF. Variable domain in full (rest from reference TRBV7-2 and TRBJ2-6): GAGVSQSPSNKVTEKGKDVELRCDPISGHTALYWYRQSLGQGLEFLIYFQGNSAPDKSGLPSDRFSAERTGGSVSTLTIQRTQQEDSAVYLCASSLQGAGANVLTFGAGSRLTVL.